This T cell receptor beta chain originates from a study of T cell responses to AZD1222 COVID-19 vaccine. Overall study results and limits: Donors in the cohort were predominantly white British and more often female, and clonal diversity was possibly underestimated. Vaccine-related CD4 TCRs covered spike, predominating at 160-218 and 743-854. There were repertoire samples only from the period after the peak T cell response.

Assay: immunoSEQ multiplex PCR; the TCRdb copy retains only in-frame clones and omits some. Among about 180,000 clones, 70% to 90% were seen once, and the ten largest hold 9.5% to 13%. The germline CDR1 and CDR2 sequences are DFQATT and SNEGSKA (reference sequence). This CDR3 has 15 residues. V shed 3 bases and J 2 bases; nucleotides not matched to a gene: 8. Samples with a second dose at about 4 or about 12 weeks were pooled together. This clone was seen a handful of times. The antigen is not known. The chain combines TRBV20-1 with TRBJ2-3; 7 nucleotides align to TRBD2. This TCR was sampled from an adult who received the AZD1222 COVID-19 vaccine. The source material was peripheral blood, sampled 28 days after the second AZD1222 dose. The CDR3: CSASALGGITDTQYF. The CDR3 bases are TGCAGTGCTAGTGCTCTGGGGGGGATCACAGATACGCAGTATTTT.